This T cell receptor (beta chain) was captured in a study of lymphopenia after photon versus proton radiotherapy. TCRdb's table, derived via immunoSEQ multiplex PCR, lists solely in-frame clones and lacks some. The sample records 75,000 to 95,000 clones, around 83% being singletons. As for this clone: What it binds is unknown.

Study observations and caveats: Post-nadir TCR diversity decline inversely tracked overall survival among those who died. Relative stability marked proton patients; photon patients lost diversity and naive cells.

This CDR3 spans 15 amino acids. V trimming: 3 bases; J trimming: 5 bases; junction bases outside the gene matches: 6. Germline values: CDR1 SGHTA, CDR2 FQGNSA. This sequence joins TRBV7-2 and TRBJ2-2; TRBD1 matches 7 bases. This material consisted of peripheral blood, taken from a patient treated with proton-based radiotherapy. The TCR comes from a man aged 60 to 75 with pancreatic cancer. CDR3 coding DNA: TGTGCCAGCAGCTTGGACAGGACGCTAACCGGGGAGCTGTTTTTT. This sequence encodes CASSLDRTLTGELFF.